Below, one T cell receptor beta chain is given with its context. This clone was counted a single time. This clone's antigen is unknown. Qualities for individual bases were not recorded, and no much larger clone is one base off. TCRbeta CDR3 regions were amplified from genomic DNA using the immunoSEQ Assay, a bias-controlled multiplex PCR. The authors processed their data as follows. Nucleated cell counts per sample were estimated from amplification of reference gene primers within the assay. To quantify the absolute abundance of each unique TCRbeta CDR3 rearrangement, sequence reads were collapsed and filtered. For each sample, productive Simpson clonality was calculated as the square root of Simpson's diversity index across productive rearrangements. Not all clones reach the TCRdb copy of this immuneACCESS table, which keeps in-frame sequences only. Checked studies attribute under half of the gap to unresolved V genes and leave the rest unexplained. V and J calls and clone size follow that table, whereas D and trimming were derived from the DNA. This sample is represented by roughly 300,000 clones; just over 85% of them were singletons. Of the sample, about 10% is held by the ten largest clones.

This specimen comes from a study of blood T cell repertoires in COVID-19 (dated by TCRdb to the early 2020s). Turning to the overall study: The collaborator samples originated in the United States, Italy and Spain and spanned the acute and convalescent phases of COVID-19. The material from the prospective study consisted of cDNA or gDNA derived from T cells, B-cell-depleted T cells, or PBMCs. The dataset comprised deeply sampled blood TCRbeta repertoires from subjects exposed to, actively infected with, or recovered from COVID-19. The repertoires were made available in a free public database intended to serve as a resource for research on the immune response to SARS-CoV-2. Samples were obtained from the ongoing ImmuneRACE study (first 160 participants) and from 1,254 subjects provided by 6 global collaborators. Sample metadata almost always included a de-identified subject ID, COVID-19 status, age in years and sex. Where available, HLA class I and class II types were taken from metadata supplied by the sample provider and were not determined by assay-based typing.

Spanning cysteine to phenylalanine, the CDR3 consists of 14 amino acids. Only the CDR3 region is kept as DNA, spanning 42 bases read in frame from base 1. CDR1 and CDR2 are read off the germline V gene (reference sequence) as MNHEY and SMNVEV. V is clipped by 5 bases and J by 0 bases, and the sequence between their germline boundaries is 11 bases long. Results and caveats for the whole study, not just this receptor: The quantity of clinical and demographic metadata differed by source and by participant and was supplied without curation.

Participants in the prospective study were aged 18 to 89 years, lived in about two dozen United States geographic areas, and enrolled through a virtual design. To assign participants to cohorts, the prospective study relied on clinical history that participants themselves reported in a screening survey and a study questionnaire. ImmuneRACE Cohort 3 recovered participants were defined by two consecutive negative NP/OP PCR tests, healthcare professional clearance, or symptom resolution. In the prospective study, mobile phlebotomists collected whole blood, serum and a nasopharyngeal or oropharyngeal swab from each participant. Additional blood draws and questionnaires over an approximately 2-month period could optionally be provided by prospective study participants. Prospective study blood samples were shipped either frozen or at room temperature before DNA extraction.

The chain uses TRBV27 and TRBJ2-7, with the D gene call left open. What was sequenced was PBMCs or T cells enriched from blood (not recorded which). The TCR sequence derives from a woman under 30 who had recovered from COVID-19. Here is the DNA: TGTGCCAGCAGTCTCTACGGGTCCTCCTACGAGCAGTACTTC. It translates as CASSLYGSSYEQYF.